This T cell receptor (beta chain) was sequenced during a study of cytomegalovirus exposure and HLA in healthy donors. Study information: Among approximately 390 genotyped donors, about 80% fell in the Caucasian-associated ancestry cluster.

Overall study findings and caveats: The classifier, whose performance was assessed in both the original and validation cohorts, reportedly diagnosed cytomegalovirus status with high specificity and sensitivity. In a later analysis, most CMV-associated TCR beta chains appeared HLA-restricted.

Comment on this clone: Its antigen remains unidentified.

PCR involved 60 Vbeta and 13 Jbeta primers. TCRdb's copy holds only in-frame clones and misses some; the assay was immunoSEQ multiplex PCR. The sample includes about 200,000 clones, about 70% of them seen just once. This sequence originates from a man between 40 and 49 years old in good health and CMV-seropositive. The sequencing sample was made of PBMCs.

The CDR3 protein is CAVGADTQYF. CDR3 sequence (DNA): TGTGCCGTCGGGGCAGATACGCAGTATTTT. The chain has TRBV6-5 and TRBJ2-3; TRBD2 is a possible D gene (5 bases). CDR1 and CDR2 (germline): MNHEY, SVGAGI. Trimming left V 11 bases short and J 4 bases short, with 7 bases between. The CDR3 is 10 residues long.